This passage covers 3 T cell receptor beta chains from one sample sequenced in a study of T cells in Graves' hyperthyroidism and ophthalmopathy. The CDR3 regions of TCR beta were amplified from RNA transcripts. A first-round RT-PCR of the TCR CDR3 used the HTBI primer set. TCRdb analysed the multiplex PCR reads with MiXCR anew, one entry per CDR3 protein. Of 450,000 to 600,000 distinct CDR3 sequences detected, around 13% appear once; the ten largest clones hold approximately 15%. Sequencing was done on a sample of blood. The origin of the receptors is a woman between 40 and 55 years old with Graves' hyperthyroidism.

Only a few counts were recorded for this clonotype. This chain joins TRBV28 and TRBJ2-7; no clear D gene. V dropped 6 bases and J dropped 5 bases, with 17 bases sitting between them. This CDR3 has 14 amino acids. Germline CDR1 is MDHEN and CDR2 is SYDVKM. The CDR3: CASSAVGQFHEQYF. The CDR3 region has the DNA TGTGCCAGCAGCGCCGTTGGCCAGTTCCACGAGCAGTACTTC.

This clonotype has ten or more counts. The V gene is TRBV20-1, the J gene TRBJ2-2; 11 nucleotides match TRBD2. This CDR3 has 15 amino acids. Germline CDR1 reads DFQATT; CDR2 reads SNEGSKA (reference sequence). Trimming took 6 bases from V and 6 from J; bases not matched to a gene: 9. For the CDR3, the DNA is TGCAGTGCAACAAGACTAGCGGGAAAATCCGGGGAGCTGTTTTTT. This sequence encodes CSATRLAGKSGELFF.

This clonotype was observed at least ten times. The chain employs TRBV6-1 and TRBJ2-7, with unresolved D. Trimming took off 4 bases at V and 0 bases at J, with 10 bases between the two ends. In germline, CDR1 is MNHNS, CDR2 SASEGT. This CDR3 is 14 amino acids long. This CDR3 is CASSAMDGSYEQYF. The CDR3 coding sequence is TGTGCCAGCAGTGCGATGGACGGCTCCTACGAGCAGTACTTC.